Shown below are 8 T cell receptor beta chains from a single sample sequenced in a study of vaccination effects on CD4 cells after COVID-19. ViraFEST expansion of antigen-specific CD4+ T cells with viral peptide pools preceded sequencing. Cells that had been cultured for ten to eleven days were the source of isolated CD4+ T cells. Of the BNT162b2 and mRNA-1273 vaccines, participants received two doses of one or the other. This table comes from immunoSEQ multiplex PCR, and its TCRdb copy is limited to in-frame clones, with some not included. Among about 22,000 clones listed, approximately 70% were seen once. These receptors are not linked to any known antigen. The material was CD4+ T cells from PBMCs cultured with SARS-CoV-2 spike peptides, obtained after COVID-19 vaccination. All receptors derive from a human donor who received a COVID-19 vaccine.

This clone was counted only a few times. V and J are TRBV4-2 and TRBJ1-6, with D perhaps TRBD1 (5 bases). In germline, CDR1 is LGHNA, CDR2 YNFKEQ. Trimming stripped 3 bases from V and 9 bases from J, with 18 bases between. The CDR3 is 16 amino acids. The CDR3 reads CASSHGRDIVGSPLHF. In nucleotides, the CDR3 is TGTGCCAGCAGCCATGGCAGGGATATAGTGGGTTCACCCCTCCACTTT.

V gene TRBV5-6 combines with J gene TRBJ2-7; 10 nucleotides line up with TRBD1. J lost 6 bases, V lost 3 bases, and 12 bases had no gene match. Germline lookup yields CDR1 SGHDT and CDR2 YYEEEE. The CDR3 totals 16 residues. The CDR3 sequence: CASSSIRDRGQAEQYF. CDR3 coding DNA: TGTGCCAGCAGCTCAATACGGGACAGGGGACAGGCCGAGCAGTACTTC.

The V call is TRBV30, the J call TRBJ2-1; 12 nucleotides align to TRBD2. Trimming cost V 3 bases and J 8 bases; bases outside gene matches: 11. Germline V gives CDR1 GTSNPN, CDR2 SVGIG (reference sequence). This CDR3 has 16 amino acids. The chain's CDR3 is CAWSTVPSGGVHEQFF. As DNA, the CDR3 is TGTGCCTGGAGCACCGTACCTAGCGGGGGGGTCCATGAGCAGTTCTTC.

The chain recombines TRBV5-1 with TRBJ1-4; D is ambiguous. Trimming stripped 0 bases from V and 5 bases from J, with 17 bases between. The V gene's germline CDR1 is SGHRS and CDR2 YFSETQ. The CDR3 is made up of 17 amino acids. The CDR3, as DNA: TGCGCCAGCAGCTTGGTCCAGTTCGGAGGGCCGAATGAAAAACTGTTTTTT. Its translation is CASSLVQFGGPNEKLFF.

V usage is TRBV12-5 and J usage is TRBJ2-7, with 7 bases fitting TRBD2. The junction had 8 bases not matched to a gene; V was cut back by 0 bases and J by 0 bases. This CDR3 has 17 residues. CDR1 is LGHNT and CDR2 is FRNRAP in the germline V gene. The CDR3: CASGLVGGSGPSYEQYF. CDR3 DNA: TGTGCTAGTGGTTTGGTAGGCGGGAGCGGTCCCTCCTACGAGCAGTACTTC.

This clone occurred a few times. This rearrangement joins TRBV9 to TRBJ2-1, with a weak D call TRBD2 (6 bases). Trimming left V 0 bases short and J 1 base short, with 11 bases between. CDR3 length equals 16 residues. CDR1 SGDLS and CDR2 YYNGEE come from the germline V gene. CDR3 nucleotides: TGTGCCAGCAGCGTAGGAGCGGCGGGATCCTACAATGAGCAGTTCTTC. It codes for CASSVGAAGSYNEQFF.

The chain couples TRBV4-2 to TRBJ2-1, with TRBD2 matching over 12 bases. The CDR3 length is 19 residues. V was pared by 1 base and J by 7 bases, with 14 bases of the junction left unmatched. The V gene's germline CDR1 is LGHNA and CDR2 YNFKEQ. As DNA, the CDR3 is TGTGCCAGCAGCCAAGTTCTGGGGCTAGCGGGAGGGCCAAGAAATGAGCAGTTCTTC. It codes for CASSQVLGLAGGPRNEQFF.

CDR3 region: CASSEGPDYSYEQYF. CDR3 nucleotides: TGTGCCAGCAGTGAAGGGCCCGACTACTCCTACGAGCAGTACTTC. The V call is TRBV6-1, the J call TRBJ2-7, with a possible D match to TRBD2 (5 bases). The V end lost 1 base, the J end lost 0 bases, and 10 bases lay between the germline ends. The germline CDR1 and CDR2 sequences are MNHNS and SASEGT. The CDR3 contains 15 residues.